Each of the 7 T cell receptor beta chains below was sequenced from the same sample in a study of cytomegalovirus exposure and HLA in healthy donors. The primer mix had 60 Vbeta and 13 Jbeta primers. The table came from immunoSEQ multiplex PCR; TCRdb's copy has only in-frame clones and leaves some out. The sample holds 50,000 to 65,000 clones, under 85% seen once. Sequencing was done on a sample of PBMCs. These receptors all come from a man aged 50-59 years in good health and CMV-seropositive.

The CDR3 region is CASSLDSGGSDTQYF. CDR3 nucleotide sequence: TGTGCCAGCAGCCTCGATAGCGGGGGTTCAGATACGCAGTATTTT. The J gene is TRBJ2-3, the V gene TRBV9, with 9 bases matching TRBD2. This CDR3 has 15 amino acids. Germline lookup yields CDR1 SGDLS and CDR2 YYNGEE. Trimming removed 4 bases from V and 4 bases from J; junction bases left unmatched: 7.

The gene calls are TRBV6-1 and TRBJ2-6, with D tentatively TRBD2 (6 bases). The CDR3 has 15 amino acids. Per germline, CDR1 MNHNS and CDR2 SASEGT. V was shortened by 3 bases and J by 0 bases, with 6 bases between the two germline ends. CDR3 residues: CASSDGSSGANVLTF. In nucleotides, the CDR3 is TGTGCCAGCAGTGACGGGAGCTCTGGGGCCAACGTCCTGACTTTC.

This clone turned up a few times. V usage is TRBV19 and J usage is TRBJ2-5, with 8 bases lining up with TRBD1. V lost 3 bases and J lost 5; bases outside the gene matches: 5. CDR3 length equals 14 residues. From germline, CDR1 is LNHDA and CDR2 SQIVND (reference sequence). For the CDR3, the DNA is TGTGCCAGTAGTATGGGAAGACAGGGGGAGACCCAGTACTTC. Translation: CASSMGRQGETQYF. The complete variable domain, with remaining parts taken from reference TRBV19 and TRBJ2-5, reads DGGITQSPKYLFRKEGQNVTLSCEQNLNHDAMYWYRQDPGQGLRLIYYSQIVNDFQKGDIAEGYSVSREKKESFPLTVTSAQKNPTAFYLCASSMGRQGETQYFGPGTRLLVL.

In the case of this clone: One end of the junction varies from germline; a read error may be responsible. The gene calls are TRBV7-9 and TRBJ1-2; D not certain. CDR1 and CDR2 (germline): SEHNR, FQNEAQ (reference sequence). The length of the CDR3 is 12 residues. The DNA of the CDR3 is TGTTCCAGCAGCCACCGGGGCTATGGCTACACCTTC. This sequence encodes CSSSHRGYGYTF.

This clone is a singleton in its sample. The chain employs TRBV6-5 and TRBJ2-5; 10 bases map to TRBD1. The CDR3 is made up of 15 amino acids. The V segment lost 6 bases and the J segment 5 bases; nucleotides outside the gene matches: 9. The germline CDR1 and CDR2 sequences are MNHEY and SVGAGI. In DNA form, the CDR3 reads TGTGCCAGCAGCCCCGGACAGGGGGTGTTGGAGACCCAGTACTTC. Encoded protein: CASSPGQGVLETQYF.

This chain uses TRBV7-2 with TRBJ2-5, with D perhaps matching TRBD1 (5 bases). The CDR3 consists of 14 residues. CDR1 and CDR2 (germline): SGHTA, FQGNSA. With 2 bases removed from V and 7 bases from J, the gap between germline ends came to 14 bases. This chain's CDR3 is CASSLRRAVGTQYF. The CDR3 coding sequence is TGTGCCAGCAGCTTACGCAGGGCGGTAGGGACCCAGTACTTC.

This clone has only a few counts. Compared with germline, one end of the junction differs, possibly owing to a read error. The J gene is TRBJ1-2, the V gene TRBV30; possibly TRBD1 for D (6 bases). Germline V gene lookup returns CDR1 GTSNPN and CDR2 SVGIG (reference sequence). The CDR3 is 12 amino acids. The CDR3 DNA sequence: TGTGCCTGGAGTTGCGGGTTTGGGGGCTACCCCTTC. It is translated as CAWSCGFGGYPF.